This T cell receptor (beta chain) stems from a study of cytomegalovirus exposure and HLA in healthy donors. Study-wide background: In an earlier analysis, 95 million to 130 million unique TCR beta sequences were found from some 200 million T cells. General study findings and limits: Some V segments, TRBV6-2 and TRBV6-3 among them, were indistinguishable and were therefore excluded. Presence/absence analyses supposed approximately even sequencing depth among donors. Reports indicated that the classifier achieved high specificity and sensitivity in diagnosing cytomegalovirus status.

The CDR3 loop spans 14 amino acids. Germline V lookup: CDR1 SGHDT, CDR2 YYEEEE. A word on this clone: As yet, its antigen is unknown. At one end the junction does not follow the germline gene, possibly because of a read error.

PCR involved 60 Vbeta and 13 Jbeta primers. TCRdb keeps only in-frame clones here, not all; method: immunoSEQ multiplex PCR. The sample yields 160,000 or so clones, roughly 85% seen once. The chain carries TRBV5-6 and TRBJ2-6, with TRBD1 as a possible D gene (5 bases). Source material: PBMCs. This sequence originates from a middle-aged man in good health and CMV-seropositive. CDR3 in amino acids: CASSLLSGANGLTF. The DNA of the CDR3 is TGTGCCAGCAGCTTATTGTCTGGGGCCAACGGCCTGACTTTC.